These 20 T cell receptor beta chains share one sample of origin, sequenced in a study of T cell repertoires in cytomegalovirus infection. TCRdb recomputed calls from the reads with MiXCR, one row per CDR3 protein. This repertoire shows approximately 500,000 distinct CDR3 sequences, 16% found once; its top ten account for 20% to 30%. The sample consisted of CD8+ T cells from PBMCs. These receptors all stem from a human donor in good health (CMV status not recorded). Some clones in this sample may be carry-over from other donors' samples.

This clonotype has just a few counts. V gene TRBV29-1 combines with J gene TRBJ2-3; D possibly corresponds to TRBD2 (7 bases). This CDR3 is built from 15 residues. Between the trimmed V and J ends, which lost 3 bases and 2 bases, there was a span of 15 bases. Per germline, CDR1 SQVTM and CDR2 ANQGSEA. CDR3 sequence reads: CSVESAGATTDTQYF. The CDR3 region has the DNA TGCAGCGTTGAGTCGGCGGGGGCAACCACAGATACGCAGTATTTT.

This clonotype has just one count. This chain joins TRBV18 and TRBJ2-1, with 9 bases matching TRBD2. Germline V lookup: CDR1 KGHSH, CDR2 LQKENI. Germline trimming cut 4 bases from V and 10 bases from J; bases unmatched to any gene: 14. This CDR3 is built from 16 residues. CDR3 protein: CASSLNTLAGSQEQFF. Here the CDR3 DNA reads TGTGCCAGCTCACTGAATACCCTAGCGGGATCACAGGAGCAGTTCTTC.

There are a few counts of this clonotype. As DNA, the CDR3 is TGTGCCATCGGGCTAGCGGGAGCAACGGGGAAAAATGAGCAGTTCTTC. The encoded protein is CAIGLAGATGKNEQFF. V gene TRBV10-3 combines with J gene TRBJ2-1; 10 bases map to TRBD2. The CDR3 spans 16 residues. The V gene end was trimmed by 8 bases and the J gene end by 7 bases; junction bases not matched to a gene: 14. Germline CDR1 ENHRY, CDR2 SYGVKD.

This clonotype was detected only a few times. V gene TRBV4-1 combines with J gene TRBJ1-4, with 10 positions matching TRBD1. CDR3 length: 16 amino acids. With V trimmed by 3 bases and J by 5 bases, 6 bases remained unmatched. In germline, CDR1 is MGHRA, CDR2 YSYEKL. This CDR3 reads CASSQPDRGLNEKLFF. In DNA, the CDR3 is TGCGCCAGCAGCCAGCCCGACAGGGGGCTAAATGAAAAACTGTTTTTT.

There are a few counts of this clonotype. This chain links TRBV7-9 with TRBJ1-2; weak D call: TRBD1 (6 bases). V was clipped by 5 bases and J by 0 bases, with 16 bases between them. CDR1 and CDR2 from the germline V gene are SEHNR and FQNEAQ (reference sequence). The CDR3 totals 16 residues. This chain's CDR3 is CASSGGTPRPNYGYTF. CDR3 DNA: TGTGCCAGCAGCGGCGGGACACCGAGACCTAACTATGGCTACACCTTC.

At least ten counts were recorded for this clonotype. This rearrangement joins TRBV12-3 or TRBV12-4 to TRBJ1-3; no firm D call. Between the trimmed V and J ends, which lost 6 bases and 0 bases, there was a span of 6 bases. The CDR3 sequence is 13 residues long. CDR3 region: CASRWDSGNTIYF. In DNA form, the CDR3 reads TGTGCCAGCAGGTGGGACTCTGGAAACACCATATATTTT.

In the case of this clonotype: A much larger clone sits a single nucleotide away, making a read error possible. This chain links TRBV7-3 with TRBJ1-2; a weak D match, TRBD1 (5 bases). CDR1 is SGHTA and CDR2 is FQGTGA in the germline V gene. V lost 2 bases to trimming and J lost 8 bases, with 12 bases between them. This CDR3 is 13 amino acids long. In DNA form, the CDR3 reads TGTGCCAGCAGCTTAGAGGGGCTCGAGGGCTACACCTTC. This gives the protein CASSLEGLEGYTF.

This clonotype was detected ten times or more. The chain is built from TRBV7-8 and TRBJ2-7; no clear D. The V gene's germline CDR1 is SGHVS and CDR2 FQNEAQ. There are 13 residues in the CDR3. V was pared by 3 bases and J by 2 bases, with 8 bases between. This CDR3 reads CASSFETPYEQYF. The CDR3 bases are TGTGCCAGCAGCTTTGAGACCCCCTACGAGCAGTACTTC.

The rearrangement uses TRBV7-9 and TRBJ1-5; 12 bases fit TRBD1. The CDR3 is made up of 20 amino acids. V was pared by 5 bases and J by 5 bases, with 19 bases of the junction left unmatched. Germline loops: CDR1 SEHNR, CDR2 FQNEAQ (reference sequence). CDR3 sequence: CASSPVGGDRGRRKDQPQHF. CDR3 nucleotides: TGTGCCAGCAGCCCGGTGGGGGGGGACAGGGGGCGCAGGAAGGATCAGCCCCAGCATTTT.

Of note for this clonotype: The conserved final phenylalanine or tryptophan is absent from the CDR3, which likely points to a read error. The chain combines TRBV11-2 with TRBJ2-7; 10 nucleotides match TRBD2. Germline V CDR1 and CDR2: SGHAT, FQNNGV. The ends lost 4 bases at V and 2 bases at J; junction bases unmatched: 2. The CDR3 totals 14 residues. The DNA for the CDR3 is TGTGCCAGCAGCTACAGCGGGGGGGCCTACGAGCAGTACTTA. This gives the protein CASSYSGGAYEQYL.

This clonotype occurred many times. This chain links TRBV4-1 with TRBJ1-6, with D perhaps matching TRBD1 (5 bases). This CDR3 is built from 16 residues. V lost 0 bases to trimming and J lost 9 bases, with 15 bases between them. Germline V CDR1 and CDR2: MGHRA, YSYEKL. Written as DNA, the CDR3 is TGCGCCAGCAGCCAAGAAACAGGTCCTCAGGGTTCACCCCTCCACTTT. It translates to CASSQETGPQGSPLHF.

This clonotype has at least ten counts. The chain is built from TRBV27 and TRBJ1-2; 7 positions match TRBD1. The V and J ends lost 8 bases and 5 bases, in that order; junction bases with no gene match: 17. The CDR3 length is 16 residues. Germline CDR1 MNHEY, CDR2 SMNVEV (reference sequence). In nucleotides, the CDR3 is TGTGCCAGCTTTCCCGAGGGGGCAGGGCATCGATATGGCTACACCTTC. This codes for CASFPEGAGHRYGYTF.

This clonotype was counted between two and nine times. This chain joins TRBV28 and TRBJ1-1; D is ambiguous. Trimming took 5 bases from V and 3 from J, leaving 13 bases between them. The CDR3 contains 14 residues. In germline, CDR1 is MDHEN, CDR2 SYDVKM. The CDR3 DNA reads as TGTGCCAGCAGTCCCCTAGGAGTTGACACTGAAGCTTTCTTT. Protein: CASSPLGVDTEAFF.

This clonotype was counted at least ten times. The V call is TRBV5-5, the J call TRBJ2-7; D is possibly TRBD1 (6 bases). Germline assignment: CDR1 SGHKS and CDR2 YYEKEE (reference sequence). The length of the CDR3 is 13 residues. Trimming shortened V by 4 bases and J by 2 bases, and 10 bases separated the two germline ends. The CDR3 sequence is CASSVDSAYEQYF. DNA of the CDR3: TGTGCCAGCAGCGTGGACAGCGCCTACGAGCAGTACTTC.

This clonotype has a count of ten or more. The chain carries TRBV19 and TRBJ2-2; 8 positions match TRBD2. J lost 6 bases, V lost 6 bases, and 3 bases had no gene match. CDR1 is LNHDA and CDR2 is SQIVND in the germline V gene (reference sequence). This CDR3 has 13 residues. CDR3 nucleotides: TGTGCCAGTAGGAGGACTAGCTCCGGGGAGCTGTTTTTT. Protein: CASRRTSSGELFF. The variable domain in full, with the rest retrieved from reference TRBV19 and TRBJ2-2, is DGGITQSPKYLFRKEGQNVTLSCEQNLNHDAMYWYRQDPGQGLRLIYYSQIVNDFQKGDIAEGYSVSREKKESFPLTVTSAQKNPTAFYLCASRRTSSGELFFGEGSRLTVL.

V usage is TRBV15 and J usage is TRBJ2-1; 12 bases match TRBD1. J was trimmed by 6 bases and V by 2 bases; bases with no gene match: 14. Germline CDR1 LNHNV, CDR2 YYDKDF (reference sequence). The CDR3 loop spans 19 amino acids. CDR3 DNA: TGTGCCACCAGCAGACCTTTGGGGGCCCGGGACAGGGGGCTCAATGAGCAGTTCTTC. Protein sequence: CATSRPLGARDRGLNEQFF.

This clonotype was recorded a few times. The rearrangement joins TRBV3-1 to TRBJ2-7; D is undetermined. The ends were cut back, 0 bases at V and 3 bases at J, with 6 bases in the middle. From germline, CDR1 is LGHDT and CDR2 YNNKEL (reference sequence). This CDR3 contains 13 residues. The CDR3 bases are TGTGCCAGCAGCCAAGATCAGCGCTACGAGCAGTACTTC. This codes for CASSQDQRYEQYF.

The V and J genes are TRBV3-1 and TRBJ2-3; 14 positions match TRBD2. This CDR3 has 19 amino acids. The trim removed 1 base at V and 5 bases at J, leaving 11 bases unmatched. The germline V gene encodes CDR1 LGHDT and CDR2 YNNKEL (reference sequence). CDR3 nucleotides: TGTGCCAGCAGCCAAGGAGTCGGACTAGCGGGAGGCGTGGAAGATACGCAGTATTTT. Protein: CASSQGVGLAGGVEDTQYF.

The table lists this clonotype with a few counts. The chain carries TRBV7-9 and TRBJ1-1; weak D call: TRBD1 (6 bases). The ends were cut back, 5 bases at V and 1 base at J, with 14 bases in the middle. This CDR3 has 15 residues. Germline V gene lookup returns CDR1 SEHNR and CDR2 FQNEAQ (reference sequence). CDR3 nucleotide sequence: TGTGCCAGCAGCGAATCCGGGACAAGGAACACTGAAGCTTTCTTT. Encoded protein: CASSESGTRNTEAFF.

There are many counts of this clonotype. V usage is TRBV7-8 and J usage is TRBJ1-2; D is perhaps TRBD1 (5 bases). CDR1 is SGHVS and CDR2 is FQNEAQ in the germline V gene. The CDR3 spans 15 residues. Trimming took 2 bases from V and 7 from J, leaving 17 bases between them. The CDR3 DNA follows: TGTGCCAGCAGCTTAAGTTTGGGCAGGGTGGGTGGCTACACCTTC. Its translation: CASSLSLGRVGGYTF.